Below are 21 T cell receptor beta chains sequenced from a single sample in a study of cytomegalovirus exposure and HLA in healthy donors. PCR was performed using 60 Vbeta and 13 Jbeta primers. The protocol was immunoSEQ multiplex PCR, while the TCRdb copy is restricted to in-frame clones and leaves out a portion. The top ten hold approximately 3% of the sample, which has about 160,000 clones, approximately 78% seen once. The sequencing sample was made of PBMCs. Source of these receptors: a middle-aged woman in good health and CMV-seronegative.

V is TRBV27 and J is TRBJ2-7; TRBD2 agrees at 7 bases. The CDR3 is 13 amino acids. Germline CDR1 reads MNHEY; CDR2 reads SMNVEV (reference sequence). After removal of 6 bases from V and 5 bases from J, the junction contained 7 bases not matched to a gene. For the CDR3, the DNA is TGTGCCAGCAGCTTCCTCGGGGGGAACGAGCAGTACTTC. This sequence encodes CASSFLGGNEQYF.

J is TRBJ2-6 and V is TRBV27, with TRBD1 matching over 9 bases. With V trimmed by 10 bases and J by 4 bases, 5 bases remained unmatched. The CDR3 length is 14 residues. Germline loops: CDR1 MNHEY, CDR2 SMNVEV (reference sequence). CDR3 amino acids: CATSQGAGANVLTF. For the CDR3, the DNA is TGTGCCACCTCACAGGGGGCAGGGGCCAACGTCCTGACTTTC.

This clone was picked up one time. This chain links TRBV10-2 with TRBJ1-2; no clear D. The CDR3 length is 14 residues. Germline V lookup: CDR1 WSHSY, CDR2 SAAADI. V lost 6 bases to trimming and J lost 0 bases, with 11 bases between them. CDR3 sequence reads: CASRPWQTNYGYTF. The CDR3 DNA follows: TGCGCCAGCAGGCCATGGCAGACTAACTATGGCTACACCTTC.

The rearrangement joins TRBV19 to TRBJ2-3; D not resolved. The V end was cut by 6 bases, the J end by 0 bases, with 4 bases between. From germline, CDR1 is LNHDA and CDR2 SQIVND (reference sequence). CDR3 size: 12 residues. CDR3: CASSYSTDTQYF. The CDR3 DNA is TGTGCCAGTAGCTACAGCACAGATACGCAGTATTTT.

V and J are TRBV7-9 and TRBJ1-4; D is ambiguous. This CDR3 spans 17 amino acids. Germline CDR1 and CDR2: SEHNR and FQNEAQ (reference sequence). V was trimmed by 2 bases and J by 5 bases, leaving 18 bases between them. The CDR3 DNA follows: TGTGCCAGCAGCTTAAGTCTGGGAGTACTAAAGAATGAAAAACTGTTTTTT. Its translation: CASSLSLGVLKNEKLFF.

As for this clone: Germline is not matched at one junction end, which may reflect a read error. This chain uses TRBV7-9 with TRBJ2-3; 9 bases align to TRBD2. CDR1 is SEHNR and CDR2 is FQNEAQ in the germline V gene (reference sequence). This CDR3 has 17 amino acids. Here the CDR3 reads CSSSLTGGGAVTDTQYF. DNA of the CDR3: TGTTCCAGCAGCTTAACAGGCGGGGGGGCCGTCACAGATACGCAGTATTTT.

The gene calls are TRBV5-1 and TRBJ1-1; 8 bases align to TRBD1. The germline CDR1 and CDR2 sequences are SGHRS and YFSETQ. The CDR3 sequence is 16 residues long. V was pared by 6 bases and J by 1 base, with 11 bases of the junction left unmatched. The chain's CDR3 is CASIDRAGGWNTEAFF. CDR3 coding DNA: TGCGCCAGCATCGATAGGGCAGGGGGCTGGAACACTGAAGCTTTCTTT.

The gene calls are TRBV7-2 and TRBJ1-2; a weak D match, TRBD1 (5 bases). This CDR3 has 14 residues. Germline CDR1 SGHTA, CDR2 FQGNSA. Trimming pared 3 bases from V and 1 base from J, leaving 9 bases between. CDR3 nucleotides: TGTGCCAGCAGCTTGGGGGGTGGTAACTATGGCTACACCTTC. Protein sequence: CASSLGGGNYGYTF.

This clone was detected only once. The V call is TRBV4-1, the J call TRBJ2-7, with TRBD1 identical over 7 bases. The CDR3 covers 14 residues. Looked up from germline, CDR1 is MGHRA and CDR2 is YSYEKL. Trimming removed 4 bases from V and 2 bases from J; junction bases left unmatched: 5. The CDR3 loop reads CASSPRDRAYEQYF. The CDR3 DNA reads TGCGCCAGCAGCCCTCGGGACAGAGCCTACGAGCAGTACTTC.

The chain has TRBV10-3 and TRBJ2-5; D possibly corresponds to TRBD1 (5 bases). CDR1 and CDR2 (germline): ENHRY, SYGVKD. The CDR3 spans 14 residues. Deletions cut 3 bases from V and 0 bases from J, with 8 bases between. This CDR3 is CAISDRQYQETQYF. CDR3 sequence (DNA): TGTGCCATCAGTGACCGACAGTACCAAGAGACCCAGTACTTC.

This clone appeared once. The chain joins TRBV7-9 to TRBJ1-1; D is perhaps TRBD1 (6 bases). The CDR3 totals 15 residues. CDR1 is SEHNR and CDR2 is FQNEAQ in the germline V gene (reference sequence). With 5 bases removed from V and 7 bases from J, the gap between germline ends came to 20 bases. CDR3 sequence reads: CASSATDRYGIEAFF. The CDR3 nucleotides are TGTGCCAGCAGCGCTACCGACAGGTATGGTATTGAAGCTTTCTTT.

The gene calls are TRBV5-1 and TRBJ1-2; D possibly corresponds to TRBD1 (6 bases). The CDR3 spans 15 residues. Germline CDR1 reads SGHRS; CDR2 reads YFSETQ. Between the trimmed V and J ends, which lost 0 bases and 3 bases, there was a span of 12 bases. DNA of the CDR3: TGCGCCAGCAGCTTGGGGGCAGGGGCGGACTATGGCTACACCTTC. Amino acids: CASSLGAGADYGYTF.

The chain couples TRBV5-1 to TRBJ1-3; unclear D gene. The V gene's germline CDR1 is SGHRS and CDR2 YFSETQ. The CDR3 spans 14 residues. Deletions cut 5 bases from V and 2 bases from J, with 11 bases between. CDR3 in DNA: TGCGCCAGCAGTGAACCGGGTGCTGGAAACACCATATATTTT. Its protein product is CASSEPGAGNTIYF.

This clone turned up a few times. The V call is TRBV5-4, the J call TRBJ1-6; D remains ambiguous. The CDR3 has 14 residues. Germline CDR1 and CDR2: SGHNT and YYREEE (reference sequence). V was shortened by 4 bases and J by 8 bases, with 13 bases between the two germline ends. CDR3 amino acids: CASSLEGSYSPLHF. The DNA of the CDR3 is TGTGCCAGCAGCCTGGAAGGTAGCTATTCACCCCTCCACTTT. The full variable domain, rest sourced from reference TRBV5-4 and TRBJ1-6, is ETGVTQSPTHLIKTRGQQVTLRCSSQSGHNTVSWYQQALGQGPQFIFQYYREEENGRGNFPPRFSGLQFPNYSSELNVNALELDDSALYLCASSLEGSYSPLHFGNGTRLTVT.

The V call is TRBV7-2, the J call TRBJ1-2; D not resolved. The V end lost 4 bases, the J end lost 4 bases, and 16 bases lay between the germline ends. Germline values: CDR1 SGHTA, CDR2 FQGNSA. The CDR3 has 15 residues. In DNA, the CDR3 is TGTGCCAGCAGCTCACCAGACAAAATCCGCTATGGCTACACCTTC. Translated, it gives CASSSPDKIRYGYTF.

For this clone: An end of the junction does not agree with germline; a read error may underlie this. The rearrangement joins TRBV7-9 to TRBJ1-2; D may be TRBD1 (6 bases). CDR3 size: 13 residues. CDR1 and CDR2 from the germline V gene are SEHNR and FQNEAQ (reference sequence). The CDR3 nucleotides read TGTTCCAGCAGTGGACAGAAGTTCTATGGCTACACCTTC. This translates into CSSSGQKFYGYTF.

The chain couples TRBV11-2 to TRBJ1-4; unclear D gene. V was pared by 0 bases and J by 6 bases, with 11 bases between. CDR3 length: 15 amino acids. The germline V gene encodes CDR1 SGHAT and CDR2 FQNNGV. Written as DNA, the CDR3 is TGTGCCAGCAGCTTAGAACAGACCGGTCATGAAAAACTGTTTTTT. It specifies CASSLEQTGHEKLFF.

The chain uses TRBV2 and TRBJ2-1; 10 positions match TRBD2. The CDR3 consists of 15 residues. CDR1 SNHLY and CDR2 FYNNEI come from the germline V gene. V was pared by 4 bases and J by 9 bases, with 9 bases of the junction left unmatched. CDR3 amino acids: CASSGMGGLAIEQFF. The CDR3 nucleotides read TGTGCCAGCAGTGGGATGGGGGGACTAGCGATTGAGCAGTTCTTC.

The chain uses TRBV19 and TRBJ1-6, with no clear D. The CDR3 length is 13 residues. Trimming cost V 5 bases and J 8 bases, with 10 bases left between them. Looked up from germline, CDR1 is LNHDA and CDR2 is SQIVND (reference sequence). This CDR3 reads CASSPRVHSPLHF. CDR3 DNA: TGTGCCAGTAGTCCGCGGGTCCATTCACCCCTCCACTTT.

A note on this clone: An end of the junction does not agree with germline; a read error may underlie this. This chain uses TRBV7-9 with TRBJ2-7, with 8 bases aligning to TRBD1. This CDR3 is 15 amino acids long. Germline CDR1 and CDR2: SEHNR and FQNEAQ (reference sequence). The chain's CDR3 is CSSSLLTGGIYEQYF. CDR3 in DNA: TGTTCCAGCAGCTTGTTAACAGGGGGTATCTACGAGCAGTACTTC.

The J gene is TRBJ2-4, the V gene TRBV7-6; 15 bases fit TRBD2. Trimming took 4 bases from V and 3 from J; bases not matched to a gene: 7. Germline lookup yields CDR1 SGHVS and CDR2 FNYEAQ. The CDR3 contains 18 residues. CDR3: CASSSGLAGGPGKNIQYF. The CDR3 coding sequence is TGTGCCAGCAGCTCCGGACTAGCGGGGGGGCCGGGCAAAAACATTCAGTACTTC.